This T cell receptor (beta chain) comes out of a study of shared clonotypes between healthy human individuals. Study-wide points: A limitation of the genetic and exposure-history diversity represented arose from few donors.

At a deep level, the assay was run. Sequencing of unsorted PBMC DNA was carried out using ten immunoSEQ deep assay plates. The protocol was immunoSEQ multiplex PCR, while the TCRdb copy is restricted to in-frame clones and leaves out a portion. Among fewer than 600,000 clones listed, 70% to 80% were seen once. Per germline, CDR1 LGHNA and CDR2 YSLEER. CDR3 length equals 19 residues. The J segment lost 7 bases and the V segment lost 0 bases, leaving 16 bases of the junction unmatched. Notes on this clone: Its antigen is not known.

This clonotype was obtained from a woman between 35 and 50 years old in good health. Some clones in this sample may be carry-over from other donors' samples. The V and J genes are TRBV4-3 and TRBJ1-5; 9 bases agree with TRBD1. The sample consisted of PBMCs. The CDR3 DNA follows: TGCGCCAGCAGCCAAGATTTAAGGACAGGGGCTCTAAGCGACCAGCCCCAGCATTTT. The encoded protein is CASSQDLRTGALSDQPQHF.